The present T cell receptor beta chain was sequenced within a study of cytomegalovirus exposure and HLA in healthy donors (dated by TCRdb to the late 2010s). Turning to the overall study: An earlier analysis of 587 of the donors reported roughly 300 Gb of sequence data and some 110 million unique TCR beta sequences obtained from around 180 million T cells. Of the 300 to 500 genotyped donors, less than 85% were placed in the genetic ancestry cluster associated with self-reported Caucasian donors. All discovery cohort repertoires had been generated using a single sequencing platform. Rather than using new phenotypic data, the later analysis identified candidate immune exposures from TCR beta sequences and from how often those sequences occurred across donors. A later genetic analysis took genome-wide SNP genotypes for about three fifths of the 666 donors and used that subset as a discovery cohort. A later analysis re-examined previously published TCR beta repertoires from just over 650 donors and added high-resolution HLA genotyping to investigate patterns of TCR occurrence. Because of strong linkage in the cohort, four to six DR-DQ haplotypes were treated as single units for association and clustering. The number of donors typed differed by locus, with roughly 629-640 for A, B, C, DRB1 and DQB1, about 500 for DQA1, approximately 580 for DPA1, and some 440 for DPB1. Alongside the repertoire data, information on donor age, sex, ethnicity and CMV serostatus was compiled. A separate validation cohort of 100 to 150 different subjects was used in addition to the roughly 620-subject first cohort. The study used immunosequencing to profile the T cell repertoires of approximately 690 subjects and linked those repertoires to cytomegalovirus serostatus. Among about 390 genotyped donors of the cohort, an average of 235,054 unique TCR beta nucleotide sequences were sequenced per donor, around 20% of them non-productive. An early release that covered fewer than 750 HLA-typed donors contained approximately 300 gigabases of sequencing data and about 93 million unique TCR sequences. The study was designed to test whether signatures of past pathogen exposure could be identified by cataloging public T cell receptors. High-throughput TCR immunosequencing, statistical association of individual TCRs with disease status, and machine learning were combined to predict cytomegalovirus infection status. In an earlier analysis of more than 550 of the donors, high-throughput TCR beta sequencing was used to judge whether each TCR beta V gene segment behaved as functional or pseudogenic. Class I and class II HLA loci were covered by the typing at four-digit resolution.

Sequences SGHTA (CDR1) and FQGNSA (CDR2) are obtained from the germline V gene. V loses 4 bases, J loses 7 bases, and the germline ends lie 8 bases apart. The CDR3 runs 12 amino acids, cysteine and phenylalanine included. The sequence is cut down to CDR3 DNA, 36 bases in frame from base 1. The library came from the immunoSEQ multiplex PCR assay. A mixture of 60 forward primers for TCR Vbeta segments and 13 reverse primers for TCR Jbeta segments was used in the multiplex PCR. A multiplex PCR assay on genomic DNA amplified the CDR3 region of rearranged TCR beta genes. The amplified TCR beta libraries were sequenced on the Illumina HiSeq System as 87-base-pair reads. From the authors' description of their analysis: Across the roughly 670 repertoires, a later analysis counted roughly 77 million unique TCR beta chains, around 11 million of which were shared by at least two donors. A nearest-neighbor algorithm error-corrected the raw reads and collapsed the reads into unique sequences, merging closely related sequences to remove PCR and sequencing errors. To assign V, D and J gene segments, CDR3 sequences were aligned to IMGT reference sequences. For a sequence to be retained, a match of at least six nucleotides was required to both a V gene segment and a J gene segment. A rearrangement was called productive if the CDR3 had no stop codons and remained in frame with V and J, and every other rearrangement was called non-productive. Following IMGT convention, CDR3 was defined as the stretch from the second conserved V-encoded cysteine to the conserved J-encoded phenylalanine. Sequences without an unambiguous match to a single V gene segment were excluded from the earlier analysis of 450 to 650 of the donors. An earlier analysis of 587 of the donors classified V segments as functional when productive rearrangements were above 56.7% and as segregating when the standard deviation between donors was above 5%. A statistical classification framework was built for diagnosing cytomegalovirus status from the catalog of TCR beta chain sequences. V and J gene assignment, in a later analysis, came from comparing TCR nucleotide sequences with IMGT/GENE-DB human TR gene sequences. In a later analysis, CDR3 sequences and most-parsimonious VDJ recombination scenarios were assigned using the TCRdist pipeline. In a later analysis, each TCR beta chain was defined by its CDR3 amino acid sequence together with its V-gene family, and reads lacking a unique V-gene family were excluded. As a way to deal with suspected cross-contamination and a sequencing artifact, a later analysis dropped under 600 nucleotide sequences that were highly shared and had low generation probability. In a later analysis, a clonal expansion index was calculated for each public chain from normalized within-repertoire ranks of inferred template counts. Generation probabilities in a later analysis came from a VDJ recombination model fitted to out-of-frame rearrangements, and those results were checked against IGoR. In a later analysis, TCR-TCR, TCR-HLA and TCR-CMV co-occurrence was scored with hypergeometric tests, and a repertoire-size bias correction was applied to TCR pairs. In a later analysis, false discovery rates were estimated by permuting HLA or CMV assignments 20 times. In a later analysis, co-occurring TCRs were grouped with DBSCAN, and TCRdist sequence similarity was added when clustering was performed within HLA-allele-positive subsets. Co-occurrence clustering excluded repertoires with fewer than 30,000 or more than 120,000 public chains, plus five with anomalous nucleotide sharing. What TCRdb holds here is the immuneACCESS table cut down to in-frame rearrangements. Part of the clones is not present; checked against another copy, under half of the missing clones reflect an unresolved V gene, and the others are unexplained. V, J and clone size reflect that table, while D and trimming were determined from the DNA. The sample table lists more than 65,000 clones, 76% of them with a count of one. The biggest ten clones account for about 3% of the sample.

General conclusions and limits of the study: In a later analysis, some 18,000 TCR beta sequences were associated with specific HLA alleles at a false discovery rate of 0.05. Strong co-occurrence of HLA alleles, especially DR and DQ, made assigning TCR associations to individual alleles difficult. Roughly uniform sequencing depth across donors was assumed in presence/absence analyses, although this assumption may not hold. Correlated functional status among segregating V segments might reflect linkage disequilibrium, but an unknown experimental factor could not be ruled out. According to the authors, the approach could potentially be generalized to other disease states and immunological phenotypes. Around 16 rarely observed V segments, including chromosome 9 orphons, were excluded from the earlier analysis of some 590 of the donors because counts were too low. Because the 87-base-pair reads could not distinguish some IMGT-functional V segments, including TRBV6-2 and TRBV6-3, those segments were excluded. Cytomegalovirus status was reported to be diagnosed by the classifier with high specificity and sensitivity in both the original and validation cohorts. In vitro tests confirmed that a few of the cytomegalovirus-associated TCR beta chains recognize cytomegalovirus antigens. According to a later analysis, parvovirus B19, influenza, CMV and Epstein-Barr virus appeared linked to several top co-occurrence clusters. A further reported finding was that TCR beta sequences accurately predicted the HLA-A and HLA-B alleles for most subjects in the first cohort. CMV serostatus was the only immune exposure information available for the cohort. Compared with equally common non-associated chains, HLA-associated TCR beta chains in a later analysis were more clonally expanded and had lower generation probabilities. In a later genetic analysis, a missense DCLRE1C variant was associated with V-gene and J-gene trimming of TCR beta chains, and the association was replicated in an independent cohort. A later analysis found that TCR association rates varied across HLA loci, with DRB1 alleles showing the most associated TCRs and HLA-C alleles the fewest. Most CMV-associated TCR beta chains appeared to be HLA-restricted in a later analysis, and the HLA associations seemed to be driven largely by CMV exposure. Compared with the approximately 720-donor mean, donors in an Asian-associated ancestry cluster had fewer N-insertions in productive TCRs, according to a later genetic analysis. The sequencing pipeline was judged likely to have produced a cluster of highly shared sequence variants as a technical artifact. In an earlier analysis of some 500 of the donors, most TCR beta V segments were observed in productive rearrangements about 87% or about 30% of the time, broadly matching IMGT annotations. While some public TCRs were present in many individuals, most TCR sequences turned up only very rarely across donors. In this cohort, only TCR beta chains were sequenced, and detectable features were limited by the absence of alpha or paired-chain data. Because HLA typing was missing for some donors at each locus, association tests included only the typed subset. The study gave a list of 150 to 200 TCR beta chains associated with cytomegalovirus.

The cohort comprised hundreds of healthy bone marrow donors. At the time of sampling, all cohort members were nominally healthy, though unrecorded immune exposures were likely present. The donor was CMV seronegative and was included in the group of hundreds of seronegative cohort members. Each donor provided a peripheral blood sample, and peripheral blood mononuclear cells were used for TCR beta sequencing. Genomic DNA was extracted from the blood cell samples with the Qiagen DNeasy Blood Extraction Kit. Details on this clone: Its target antigen remains unknown. Base qualities were left out, and no much larger clone turns up one base away.

Sequenced: PBMCs. The chain is assembled from TRBV7-2 and TRBJ1-5; the D segment cannot be called with confidence. This TCR came from a man between 40 and 49 years old in good health and CMV-seronegative. The CDR3 here reads CASSSSGQPQHF. The nucleotide sequence is given as TGTGCCAGCAGCTCATCGGGGCAGCCCCAGCATTTT.